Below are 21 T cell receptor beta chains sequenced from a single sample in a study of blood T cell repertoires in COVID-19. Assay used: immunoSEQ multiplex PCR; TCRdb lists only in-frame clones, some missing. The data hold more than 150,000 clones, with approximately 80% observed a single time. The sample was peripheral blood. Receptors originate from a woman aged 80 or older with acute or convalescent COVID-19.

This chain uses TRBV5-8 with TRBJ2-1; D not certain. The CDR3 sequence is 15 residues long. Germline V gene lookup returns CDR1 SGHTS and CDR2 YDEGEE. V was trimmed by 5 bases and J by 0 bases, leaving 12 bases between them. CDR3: CASSPTASSYNEQFF. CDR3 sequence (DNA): TGTGCCAGCAGTCCGACGGCTAGCTCCTACAATGAGCAGTTCTTC. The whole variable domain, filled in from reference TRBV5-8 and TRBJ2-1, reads EAGVTQSPTHLIKTRGQQATLRCSPISGHTSVYWYQQALGLGLQFLLWYDEGEERNRGNFPPRFSGRQFPNYSSELNVNALELEDSALYLCASSPTASSYNEQFFGPGTRLTVL.

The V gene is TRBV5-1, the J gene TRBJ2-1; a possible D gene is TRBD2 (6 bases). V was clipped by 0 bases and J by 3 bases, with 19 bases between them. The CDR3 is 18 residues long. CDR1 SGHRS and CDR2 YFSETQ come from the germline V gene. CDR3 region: CASSLVPGEGPNYNEQFF. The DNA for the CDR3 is TGCGCCAGCAGCTTGGTGCCGGGAGAGGGCCCTAACTACAATGAGCAGTTCTTC.

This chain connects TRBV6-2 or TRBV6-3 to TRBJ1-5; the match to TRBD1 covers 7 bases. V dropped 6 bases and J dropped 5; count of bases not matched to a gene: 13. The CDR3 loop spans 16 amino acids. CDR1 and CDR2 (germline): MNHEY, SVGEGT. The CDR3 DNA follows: TGTGCCAGCAGCCGTCGGACAGGTTCGGGCGATCAGCCCCAGCATTTT. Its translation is CASSRRTGSGDQPQHF.

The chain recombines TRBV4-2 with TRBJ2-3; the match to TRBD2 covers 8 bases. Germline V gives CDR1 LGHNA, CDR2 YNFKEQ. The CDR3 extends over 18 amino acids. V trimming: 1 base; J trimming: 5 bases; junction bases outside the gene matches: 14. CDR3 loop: CASSQGSGRLFGKDTQYF. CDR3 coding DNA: TGTGCCAGCAGCCAAGGGAGCGGGAGACTGTTTGGGAAAGATACGCAGTATTTT.

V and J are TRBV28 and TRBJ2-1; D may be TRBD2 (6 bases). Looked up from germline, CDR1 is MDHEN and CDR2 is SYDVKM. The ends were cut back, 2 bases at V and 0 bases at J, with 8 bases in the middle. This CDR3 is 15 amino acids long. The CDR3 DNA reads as TGTGCCAGCAGTTTAATAGCGGCCTCCTACAATGAGCAGTTCTTC. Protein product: CASSLIAASYNEQFF. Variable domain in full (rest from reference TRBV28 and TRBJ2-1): DVKVTQSSRYLVKRTGEKVFLECVQDMDHENMFWYRQDPGLGLRLIYFSYDVKMKEKGDIPEGYSVSREKKERFSLILESASTNQTSMYLCASSLIAASYNEQFFGPGTRLTVL.

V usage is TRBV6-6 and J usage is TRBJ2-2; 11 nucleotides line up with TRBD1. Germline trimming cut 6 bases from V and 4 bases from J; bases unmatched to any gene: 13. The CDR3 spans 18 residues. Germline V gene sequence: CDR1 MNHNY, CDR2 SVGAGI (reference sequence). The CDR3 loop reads CASRRIGTGGVSTGELFF. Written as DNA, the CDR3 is TGTGCCAGCAGACGAATAGGGACAGGGGGAGTGAGCACCGGGGAGCTGTTTTTT.

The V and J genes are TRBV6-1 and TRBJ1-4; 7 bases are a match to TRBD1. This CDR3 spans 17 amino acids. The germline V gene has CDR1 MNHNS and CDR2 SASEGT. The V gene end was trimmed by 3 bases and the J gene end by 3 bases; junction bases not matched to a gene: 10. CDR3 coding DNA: TGTGCCAGCAGTGAGGTTTCCCTGGGACAGTCTAATGAAAAACTGTTTTTT. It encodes CASSEVSLGQSNEKLFF.

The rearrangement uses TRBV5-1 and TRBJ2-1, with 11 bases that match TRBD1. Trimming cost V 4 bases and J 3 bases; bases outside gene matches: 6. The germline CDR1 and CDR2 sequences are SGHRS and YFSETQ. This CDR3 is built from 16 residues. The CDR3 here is CASSRRGQGDYNEQFF. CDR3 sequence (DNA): TGCGCCAGCAGCCGACGGGGACAGGGGGACTACAATGAGCAGTTCTTC.

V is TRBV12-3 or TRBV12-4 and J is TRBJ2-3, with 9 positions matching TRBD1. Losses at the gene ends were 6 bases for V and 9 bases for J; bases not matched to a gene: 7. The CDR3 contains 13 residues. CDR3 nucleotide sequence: TGTGCCAGCAGACCGGGACAGGGATACACGCAGTATTTT. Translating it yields CASRPGQGYTQYF.

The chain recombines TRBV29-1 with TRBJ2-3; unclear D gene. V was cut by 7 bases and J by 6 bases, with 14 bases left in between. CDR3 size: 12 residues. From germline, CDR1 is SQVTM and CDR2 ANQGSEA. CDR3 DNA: TGCAGCGCCCAGTCTGATCTGGATACGCAGTATTTT. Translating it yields CSAQSDLDTQYF.

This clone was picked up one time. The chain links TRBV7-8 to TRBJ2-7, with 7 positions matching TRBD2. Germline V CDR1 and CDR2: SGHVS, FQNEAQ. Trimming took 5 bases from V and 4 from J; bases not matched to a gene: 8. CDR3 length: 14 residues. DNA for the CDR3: TGTGCCAGCAGCCAGGGAAATAGCGGGTACGAGCAGTACTTC. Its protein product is CASSQGNSGYEQYF.

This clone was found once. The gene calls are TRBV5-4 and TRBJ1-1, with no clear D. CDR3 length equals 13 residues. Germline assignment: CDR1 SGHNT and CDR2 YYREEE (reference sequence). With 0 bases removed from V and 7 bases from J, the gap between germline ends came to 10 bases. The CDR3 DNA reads TGTGCCAGCAGCTTGGGAGGTACGGATGAAGCTTTCTTT. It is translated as CASSLGGTDEAFF.

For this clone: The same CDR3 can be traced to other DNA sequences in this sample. The CDR3 coding sequence is TGTGCCAGCAGTTTCACGGGAAATACTGAAGCTTTCTTT. It translates to CASSFTGNTEAFF. This sequence joins TRBV12-3 or TRBV12-4 and TRBJ1-1; unclear D gene. V lost 3 bases and J lost 5, with 10 bases in between. CDR3 length: 13 amino acids.

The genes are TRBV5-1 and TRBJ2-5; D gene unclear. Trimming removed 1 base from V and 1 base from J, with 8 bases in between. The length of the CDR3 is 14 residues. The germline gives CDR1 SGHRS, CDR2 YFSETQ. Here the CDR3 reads CASSLRGGQETQYF. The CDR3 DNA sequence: TGCGCCAGCAGCTTGCGAGGTGGCCAAGAGACCCAGTACTTC.

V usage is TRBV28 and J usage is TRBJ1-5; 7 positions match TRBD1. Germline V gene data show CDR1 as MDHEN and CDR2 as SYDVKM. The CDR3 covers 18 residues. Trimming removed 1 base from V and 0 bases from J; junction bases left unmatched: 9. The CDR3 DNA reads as TGTGCCAGCAGTTTATTCCGAGGGGGCACGTATAGCAATCAGCCCCAGCATTTT. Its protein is CASSLFRGGTYSNQPQHF.

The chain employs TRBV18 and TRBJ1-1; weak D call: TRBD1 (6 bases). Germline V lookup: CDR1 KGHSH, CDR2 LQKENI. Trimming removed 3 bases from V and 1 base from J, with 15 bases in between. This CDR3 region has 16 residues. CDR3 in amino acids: CASSPGRGARNTEAFF. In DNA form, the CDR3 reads TGTGCCAGCTCACCCGGCAGGGGCGCAAGGAACACTGAAGCTTTCTTT.

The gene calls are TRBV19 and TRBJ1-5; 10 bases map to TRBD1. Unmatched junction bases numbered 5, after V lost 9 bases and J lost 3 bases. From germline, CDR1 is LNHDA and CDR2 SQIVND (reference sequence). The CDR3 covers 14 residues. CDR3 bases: TGTGCCAGCCGGGACAGGGGTTCCAATCAGCCCCAGCATTTT. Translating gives CASRDRGSNQPQHF.

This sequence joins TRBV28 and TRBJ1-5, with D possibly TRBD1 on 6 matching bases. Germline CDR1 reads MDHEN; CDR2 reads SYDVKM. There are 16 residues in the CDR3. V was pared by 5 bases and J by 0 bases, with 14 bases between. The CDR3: CASSPGQPYSNQPQHF. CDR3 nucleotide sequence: TGTGCCAGCAGTCCCGGACAGCCTTATAGCAATCAGCCCCAGCATTTT.

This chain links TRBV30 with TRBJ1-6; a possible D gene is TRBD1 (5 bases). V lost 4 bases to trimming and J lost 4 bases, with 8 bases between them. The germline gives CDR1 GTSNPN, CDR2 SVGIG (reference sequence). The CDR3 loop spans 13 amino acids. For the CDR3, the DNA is TGTGCCTGGACGGACATTTATAATTCACCCCTCCACTTT. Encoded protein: CAWTDIYNSPLHF.

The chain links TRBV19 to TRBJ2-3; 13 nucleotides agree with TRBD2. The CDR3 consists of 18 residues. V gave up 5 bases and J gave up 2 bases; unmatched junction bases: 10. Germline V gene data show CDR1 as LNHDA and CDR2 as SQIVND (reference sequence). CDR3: CASSPARTSGGYTDTQYF. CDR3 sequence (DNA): TGTGCCAGTAGTCCCGCGAGGACTAGCGGGGGATACACAGATACGCAGTATTTT.

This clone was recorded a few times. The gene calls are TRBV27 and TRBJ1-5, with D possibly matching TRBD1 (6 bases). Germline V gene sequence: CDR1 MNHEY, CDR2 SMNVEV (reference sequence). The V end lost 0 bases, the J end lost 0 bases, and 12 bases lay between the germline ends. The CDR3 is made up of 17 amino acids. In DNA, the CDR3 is TGTGCCAGCAGTTTATCCCCGGGGGGCCATAGCAATCAGCCCCAGCATTTT. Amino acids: CASSLSPGGHSNQPQHF.